A selection of T cell receptor beta chains follows, all from one sample in a study of persistence of HIV-infected CD4 T cells. Their antigen targets remain unknown. Clones were sequenced by immunoSEQ multiplex PCR, and TCRdb holds only the in-frame ones, with some missing. This table holds more than 30,000 clones, over 80% found once. This specimen consisted of CD4+ T cells sorted from PBMCs after approximately 19-hour stimulation, obtained from a patient who received antiretroviral therapy. These receptors all stem from an adult woman with HIV who was CMV-seropositive. Both conserved end residues are part of each CDR3. A D gene is named only where the DNA matches it firmly. Clone size is shown for a subset of rows, as once, few, many or a class of expanded clone.

v_gene,abundance,d_gene,j_gene,CDR3nt,CDR3aa
TRBV29-1,.,.,TRBJ1-5,TGCAGCGTTGGTTTTGGCAGTGACGGCAATCAGCCCCAGCATTTT,CSVGFGSDGNQPQHF
TRBV7-9,.,.,TRBJ2-1,TGTGCCAGCAGCTTTAGGTCGGGGCTGGACTCCTACAATGAGCAGTTCTTC,CASSFRSGLDSYNEQFF
TRBV6-5,.,.,TRBJ1-6,TGTGCCAGCAGCGTCCCAGGGGATAGGAGATCCCTCCACTTT,CASSVPGDRRSLHF
TRBV19,.,TRBD2,TRBJ2-5,TGTGCCACCTCTAGCGGGATGGAAGAGACCCAGTACTTC,CATSSGMEETQYF
TRBV19,.,TRBD2,TRBJ2-3,TGTGCCAGTAGTATATCCAGCGGGAGTAGCACAGATACGCAGTATTTT,CASSISSGSSTDTQYF
TRBV5-6,once,.,TRBJ2-5,TGTGCCAGCAGCTCGGGACAAGGAGAGACCCAGTACTTC,CASSSGQGETQYF
TRBV11-3,few,TRBD1,TRBJ1-5,TGTGCCAGCAGCTTAGGGGGACAGGTTAATCAGCCCCAGCATTTT,CASSLGGQVNQPQHF
TRBV6-2/TRBV6-3,.,TRBD2,TRBJ2-2,TGTGCCAGCAGTTTCAGTCCTAGCGGGGGGCCTAACACCGGGGAGCTGTTTTTT,CASSFSPSGGPNTGELFF
TRBV29-1,few,TRBD1,TRBJ1-1,TGCAGCGTTGATATGGGACAGCACTTCGGCACTGAAGCTTTCTTT,CSVDMGQHFGTEAFF
TRBV16,.,.,TRBJ1-2,TGTGCCAGCCGTCCGGGACTCCAAAATGGATATGGCTACACCTTC,CASRPGLQNGYGYTF
TRBV9,.,.,TRBJ2-2,TGTGCCAGCAGCTTGACCCTCACCGGGGAGCTGTTTTTT,CASSLTLTGELFF
TRBV7-3,.,TRBD2,TRBJ2-5,TGTGCCAGCAGCTTAGCGGGAGGGAGAGAGACCCAGTACTTC,CASSLAGGRETQYF
TRBV11-3,.,.,TRBJ1-1,TGTGCCAGCAGCCTCCAAACGGACACTGAAGCTTTCTTT,CASSLQTDTEAFF
TRBV5-5,.,.,TRBJ2-4,TGTGCCAGCAGCCAACAGGGAGTTTGGTACTTC,CASSQQGVWYF
TRBV6-5,.,TRBD1,TRBJ1-5,TGTGCCAGCAGAAGGACAGGGGGTATTCAGCCCCAGCATTTT,CASRRTGGIQPQHF
TRBV7-9,.,TRBD1,TRBJ1-4,TGTGCCAGCAGCCGAAGACGGACAGGGGCCTCAACTAATGAAAAACTGTTTTTT,CASSRRRTGASTNEKLFF
TRBV7-2,.,.,TRBJ2-2,TGTGCCAGCAGCTTAAAGAACACCGGGGAGCTGTTTTTT,CASSLKNTGELFF
TRBV5-1,few,TRBD2,TRBJ2-1,TGCGCCAGCTCGTTCGCGGGAGCAACTTACAATGAGCAGTTCTTC,CASSFAGATYNEQFF
TRBV11-3,.,TRBD2,TRBJ2-1,TGTGCCAGCAGCTTATCGGGACTAGCGGGAAATGAGCAGTTCTTC,CASSLSGLAGNEQFF
TRBV9,.,TRBD1,TRBJ2-7,TGTGCCAGCAGCGCGGGGGTGGGGACAGGGGATAGGGAGCAGTACTTC,CASSAGVGTGDREQYF
TRBV2,.,.,TRBJ1-1,TGTGCCAGCAGTTTAAGACAGGCGGGCACTGAAGCTTTCTTT,CASSLRQAGTEAFF
TRBV11-3,.,TRBD1,TRBJ2-7,TGTGCCAGCAGCTTATCACAGGGGGCGGACGAGCAGTACTTC,CASSLSQGADEQYF
TRBV7-3,.,.,TRBJ2-2,TGTGCCAGCAGCCCAGGGTCGTTCACCGGGGAGCTGTTTTTT,CASSPGSFTGELFF
TRBV12-3/TRBV12-4,.,.,TRBJ1-5,TGTGCCAGCAGCTACCCGAATCAGCCCCAGCATTTT,CASSYPNQPQHF
TRBV5-1,few,.,TRBJ2-5,TGCGCCAGCAGTATCGGCGGACTCCAAGAGACCCAGTACTTC,CASSIGGLQETQYF
TRBV30,few,.,TRBJ1-3,TGTGCGGGGGGGGATTTCTCTGGAAACACCATATATTTT,CAGGDFSGNTIYF
TRBV19,.,TRBD1,TRBJ2-7,TGTGCCAGTAGTCGACAGGGACAAGGGTACGAGCAGTACTTC,CASSRQGQGYEQYF
TRBV7-2,.,.,TRBJ2-5,TGTGCCAGCAGCTTAGGCAGGGGCTGGGAGACCCAGTACTTC,CASSLGRGWETQYF
TRBV30,.,TRBD1,TRBJ1-1,TGTGCCTGGAGTGGTGACAGGGGGGACACTGAAGCTTTCTTT,CAWSGDRGDTEAFF
TRBV7-8,.,.,TRBJ2-1,TGTGCCAGCAGCCAAGAGACAGGTCGGAAGTTCTTC,CASSQETGRKFF
TRBV7-2,few,.,TRBJ2-3,TGTGCCAGCAGCGATCTCCCCGTCCCAACGCAGTATTTT,CASSDLPVPTQYF
TRBV5-6,once,.,TRBJ2-5,TGTGCCAGCAGCTTGGACTGGGAGACCCAGTACTTC,CASSLDWETQYF
TRBV7-8,.,TRBD1,TRBJ1-6,TGTGCCAGCAGCTTAGGCCCGGGACAGGGACGCTCACCCCTCCACTTT,CASSLGPGQGRSPLHF
TRBV19,few,.,TRBJ1-6,TGTGCCAGTAAGGCCCGGGACAACTATAATTCACCCCTCCACTTT,CASKARDNYNSPLHF
TRBV19,.,.,TRBJ1-2,TGTGCCAGTAGTGACATCCGGCTGAGTAACTATGGCTACACCTTC,CASSDIRLSNYGYTF
TRBV28,.,.,TRBJ2-1,TGTGCCAGCGGGTTTATGGGTAGCAGCAGCAATGAGCAGTTCTTC,CASGFMGSSSNEQFF
TRBV9,.,TRBD2,TRBJ2-1,TGTGCCAGCAGCGTAGGAGGCGGGAGGGGCGGCGAGCAGTTCTTC,CASSVGGGRGGEQFF
TRBV18,.,.,TRBJ2-4,TGTGCCAGCTCACCAAATTCCGCAGGACTAGCCAAAAACATTCAGTACTTC,CASSPNSAGLAKNIQYF
TRBV18,.,.,TRBJ2-7,TGTGCCAGCTCAAAAGGGGATCAGGGATACTACGAGCAGTACTTC,CASSKGDQGYYEQYF
TRBV27,.,TRBD1,TRBJ2-5,TGTGCCAGCAGTCCATTGAGACAGGGGCACCTTCGAGAGACCCAGTACTTC,CASSPLRQGHLRETQYF
TRBV12-5,.,.,TRBJ1-5,TGTGCTAGTGGTTTTATGGACAGCAATCAGCCCCAGCATTTT,CASGFMDSNQPQHF
TRBV5-4,.,.,TRBJ1-3,TGTGCCAGCAGCCCTTTTAAGGGGACCGGAAACACCATATATTTT,CASSPFKGTGNTIYF
TRBV3-1/TRBV3-2,.,TRBD1,TRBJ1-1,TGTGCCAGCAGCCAAAGAAAGAGTCAGGGGGCGAAAGCTTTCTTT,CASSQRKSQGAKAFF
TRBV5-6,medium-sized,.,TRBJ1-2,TGTGCCAGCAGCTTCCCGGGGGGAAGCTATGGCTACACCTTC,CASSFPGGSYGYTF
TRBV5-5,.,TRBD1,TRBJ1-6,TGTGCCAGCAGCCTGGGACAGGGGATCTCACCCCTCCACTTT,CASSLGQGISPLHF
TRBV20-1,.,TRBD1,TRBJ1-2,TGCAGTGCTAGTAGACAGGGGGCCGCCAGCTCTAACTATGGCTACACCTTC,CSASRQGAASSNYGYTF
TRBV5-1,.,TRBD2,TRBJ2-7,TGCGCCAGCAGCTCTTTTCCTAGCGGGGGTACCTACGAGCAGTACTTC,CASSSFPSGGTYEQYF
TRBV6-6,.,.,TRBJ1-1,TGTGCCAGCAGCCAGGATAGGGACACTGAAGCTTTCTTT,CASSQDRDTEAFF
TRBV30,.,.,TRBJ2-1,TGTGCCTGGACTGCCGGGTCCACCAATGAGCAGTTCTTC,CAWTAGSTNEQFF
TRBV28,.,.,TRBJ1-2,TGTGCCACCCAGTTTACTGGCTACACCTTC,CATQFTGYTF
TRBV7-9,once,.,TRBJ1-6,TGTGCCAGCAGCTTGCAGAGCTCCTATAATTCACCCCTCCACTTT,CASSLQSSYNSPLHF
TRBV4-1,once,.,TRBJ1-2,TGCGCCAGCAGCCAATTTAAACAGGCCGATCCCTATGGCTACACCTTC,CASSQFKQADPYGYTF
TRBV11-3,.,.,TRBJ2-1,TGTGCCAGCAGCTTAGCAGGGTCTTCCTACAATGAGCAGTTCTTC,CASSLAGSSYNEQFF